The 17 T cell receptor beta chains given below trace back to one sample, sequenced in a study of shared clonotypes between healthy human individuals. Measured with immunoSEQ multiplex PCR; TCRdb has only the in-frame clones, and not every one. The sample shows about 1.1 million clones, 75% to 85% of them seen only once. What was sequenced was memory CD4+ T cells from PBMCs. Stated subset: CD45RA-negative fraction. All receptors derive from a young man in good health. Some clones in this sample may be carry-over from other donors' samples.

The chain carries TRBV28 and TRBJ1-5, with a possible D match to TRBD1 (6 bases). The CDR3 spans 13 residues. The germline V gene encodes CDR1 MDHEN and CDR2 SYDVKM. V shed 7 bases and J shed 2 bases, with 9 bases lying between them. Here the CDR3 DNA reads TGTGCCAGCAAACAGGGTGGCAATCAGCCCCAGCATTTT. Translated, it gives CASKQGGNQPQHF.

Written as DNA, the CDR3 is TGCGCCAGCAGCCGGGGGGCAAGAGCGGGAGGGAGCTCCTACGAGCAGTACTTC. Its protein product is CASSRGARAGGSSYEQYF. V usage is TRBV5-1 and J usage is TRBJ2-7, with TRBD2 identical over 10 bases. After removal of 4 bases from V and 0 bases from J, the junction contained 13 bases not matched to a gene. CDR3 length: 18 amino acids. Germline CDR1 is SGHRS and CDR2 is YFSETQ.

Only one count was recorded for this clone. In nucleotides, the CDR3 is TGCGCCAGCAGCCAAGGACAGGCTGGCGATTCACCCCTCCACTTT. It translates to CASSQGQAGDSPLHF. J is TRBJ1-6 and V is TRBV4-1; possible D gene TRBD1, 6 bases. The CDR3 has 15 amino acids. Trimming stripped 1 base from V and 8 bases from J, with 12 bases between. CDR1 and CDR2 (germline): MGHRA, YSYEKL.

This sequence joins TRBV6-1 and TRBJ2-7; 7 bases match TRBD2. The trim removed 6 bases at V and 4 bases at J, leaving 9 bases unmatched. The CDR3 sequence is 14 residues long. Germline lookup yields CDR1 MNHNS and CDR2 SASEGT. The CDR3 here is CASRLGGSRYEQYF. The CDR3 region has the DNA TGTGCCAGCAGGCTTGGCGGGAGTCGGTACGAGCAGTACTTC.

The chain carries TRBV30 and TRBJ1-3; D is unclear. The CDR3 is made up of 12 amino acids. Germline CDR1 is GTSNPN and CDR2 is SVGIG (reference sequence). The V end was cut by 5 bases, the J end by 3 bases, with 8 bases between. DNA of the CDR3: TGTGCCTGGTCCTTGGTTGGAAACACCATATATTTT. Protein product: CAWSLVGNTIYF.

J is TRBJ1-1 and V is TRBV5-1, with a weak D call TRBD1 (5 bases). The ends were cut back, 3 bases at V and 4 bases at J, with 16 bases in the middle. The CDR3 is 15 residues long. Germline-derived CDR1 and CDR2 are SGHRS and YFSETQ. The CDR3 DNA reads as TGCGCCAGCAGCTCTATGCGGGGGTTGAGCACTGAAGCTTTCTTT. Translation: CASSSMRGLSTEAFF.

This clone was counted only a few times. Other DNA sequences in the sample encode the same CDR3. This chain links TRBV18 with TRBJ2-3; no clear D. V shed 2 bases and J shed 4 bases, with 4 bases lying between them. The CDR3 consists of 12 residues. CDR1 is KGHSH, CDR2 LQKENI, per germline. CDR3 residues: CASSPKADTQYF. The DNA for the CDR3 is TGTGCCAGCTCACCAAAGGCAGATACGCAGTATTTT. Full variable domain (outside the CDR3, taken from reference TRBV18 and TRBJ2-3): NAGVMQNPRHLVRRRGQEARLRCSPMKGHSHVYWYRQLPEEGLKFMVYLQKENIIDESGMPKERFSAEFPKEGPSILRIQQVVRGDSAAYFCASSPKADTQYFGPGTRLTVL.

In this sample, this clone turned up once. The V and J genes are TRBV28 and TRBJ1-5, with 7 bases matching TRBD1. The CDR3 has 15 residues. The germline V gene encodes CDR1 MDHEN and CDR2 SYDVKM. Trimming removed 3 bases from V and 7 bases from J; junction bases left unmatched: 9. The DNA of the CDR3 is TGTGCCAGCAGTTTCACCCTATCAGGGGGGCAGCCCCAGCATTTT. It encodes CASSFTLSGGQPQHF.

This chain connects TRBV5-6 to TRBJ1-2; D call uncertain. Germline V gene lookup returns CDR1 SGHDT and CDR2 YYEEEE. V was cut by 0 bases and J by 8 bases, with 8 bases left in between. The CDR3 contains 12 residues. The CDR3 region is CASSLASEGYTF. CDR3 bases: TGTGCCAGCAGCTTGGCTAGTGAAGGCTACACCTTC.

The chain combines TRBV2 with TRBJ2-4, with TRBD2 matching over 10 bases. Germline V gene sequence: CDR1 SNHLY, CDR2 FYNNEI. V lost 4 bases and J lost 7; bases outside the gene matches: 4. The CDR3 has 14 residues. The CDR3 DNA reads TGTGCCAGCAGTGGGCTAGCGGGAGTGAACATTCAGTACTTC. Translation: CASSGLAGVNIQYF.

This clone has more than one count but fewer than ten. The V and J genes are TRBV6-1 and TRBJ1-2; D unresolved. The CDR3 runs to 17 residues. The ends were cut back, 1 base at V and 5 bases at J, with 20 bases in the middle. Germline V CDR1 and CDR2: MNHNS, SASEGT. As DNA, the CDR3 is TGTGCCAGCAGTGAAGGGGGAGGGTCCCTACAGTCTTATGGCTACACCTTC. Translating gives CASSEGGGSLQSYGYTF.

This clone was counted a few times. The chain has TRBV6-5 and TRBJ1-4, with 9 bases lining up with TRBD1. With 5 bases clipped from V and 12 bases from J, the junction kept 7 bases outside the gene matches. Germline CDR1 and CDR2: MNHEY and SVGAGI. The CDR3 is 13 amino acids. This chain's CDR3 is CASSTGTGRELFF. The CDR3 nucleotides read TGTGCCAGCAGTACCGGGACAGGGAGGGAACTGTTTTTT.

The chain uses TRBV7-9 and TRBJ1-1; no firm D call. CDR1 SEHNR and CDR2 FQNEAQ come from the germline V gene (reference sequence). The CDR3 sequence is 14 residues long. The V end was cut by 5 bases, the J end by 3 bases, with 13 bases between. Here the CDR3 DNA reads TGTGCCAGCAGCGCACCCTTCCGGGACACTGAAGCTTTCTTT. It codes for CASSAPFRDTEAFF.

CDR3 in DNA: TGTGCCAGCTCACCACCGGGGCTTAACACCGGGGAGCTGTTTTTT. This translates into CASSPPGLNTGELFF. The V and J genes are TRBV18 and TRBJ2-2; D is perhaps TRBD1 (5 bases). From germline, CDR1 is KGHSH and CDR2 LQKENI. The CDR3 length is 15 residues. V was shortened by 0 bases and J by 2 bases, with 7 bases between the two germline ends.

This chain uses TRBV11-2 with TRBJ2-6, with TRBD1 matching over 7 bases. Germline lookup yields CDR1 SGHAT and CDR2 FQNNGV. V shed 5 bases, J shed 0 bases, and the junction held 10 bases outside the gene matches. The CDR3 runs 18 residues. CDR3 nucleotides: TGTGCCAGCAGCGCCTACAGGGGTCCCATCTCTGGGGCCAACGTCCTGACTTTC. It is translated as CASSAYRGPISGANVLTF.

The rearrangement links TRBV5-1 to TRBJ2-4; D is perhaps TRBD2 (5 bases). CDR3 size: 14 residues. The V gene lost 3 bases and the J gene lost 9 bases, with 16 bases spanning the gap. The germline V gene encodes CDR1 SGHRS and CDR2 YFSETQ. CDR3 loop: CASSSPGFESIQYF. The CDR3, as DNA: TGCGCCAGCAGCTCACCGGGATTCGAGTCCATTCAGTACTTC.

This CDR3 is CASSVAGGPNEQFF. For the CDR3, the DNA is TGTGCCAGCAGCGTAGCAGGAGGGCCCAATGAGCAGTTCTTC. The chain carries TRBV9 and TRBJ2-1; D perhaps matches TRBD2 (6 bases). V was pared by 0 bases and J by 6 bases, with 10 bases between. The CDR3 is 14 residues long. Germline CDR1 and CDR2: SGDLS and YYNGEE.